This TCR beta chain appears in the sequencing data of a study of shared clonotypes between healthy human individuals. Germline V lookup: CDR1 SNHLY, CDR2 FYNNEI. V lost 3 bases and J 4 bases, leaving 9 bases between the germline ends. This CDR3 is built from 14 residues. Only Caucasian adults living in Nashville, Tennessee served as donors. The table came from immunoSEQ multiplex PCR; TCRdb's copy has only in-frame clones and leaves some out. The table lists hundreds of thousands of clones, 79% of them singletons. Input material: PBMCs. The V and J genes are TRBV2 and TRBJ2-2; weak D call: TRBD2 (6 bases). The TCR was taken from a woman aged 40 to 50 in good health. Some clones in this sample may be carry-over from other donors' samples. CDR3 nucleotide sequence: TGTGCCAGCAGTGATGGGCGGGGCACCGGGGAGCTGTTTTTT. Protein sequence: CASSDGRGTGELFF.